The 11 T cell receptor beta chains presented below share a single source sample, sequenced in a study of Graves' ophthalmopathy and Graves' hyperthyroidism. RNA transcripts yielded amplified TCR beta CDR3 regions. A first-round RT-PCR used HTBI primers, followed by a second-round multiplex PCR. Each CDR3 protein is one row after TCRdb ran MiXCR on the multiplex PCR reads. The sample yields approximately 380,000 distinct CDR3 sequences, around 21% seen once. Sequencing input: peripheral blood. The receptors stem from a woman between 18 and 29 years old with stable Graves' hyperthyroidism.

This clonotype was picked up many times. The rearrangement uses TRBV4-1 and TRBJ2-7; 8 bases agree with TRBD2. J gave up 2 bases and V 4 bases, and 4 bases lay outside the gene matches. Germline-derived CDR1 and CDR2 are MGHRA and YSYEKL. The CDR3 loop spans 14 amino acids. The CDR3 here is CASSRTSLAYEQYF. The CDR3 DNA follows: TGCGCCAGCAGCCGGACTAGCCTAGCCTACGAGCAGTACTTC.

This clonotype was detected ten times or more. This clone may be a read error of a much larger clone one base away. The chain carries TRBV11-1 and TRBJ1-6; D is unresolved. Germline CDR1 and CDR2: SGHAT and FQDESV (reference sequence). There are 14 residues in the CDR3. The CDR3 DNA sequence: TGTGCCAGCAGCTTAGTGATGGATAATTCACACCTCCACTTT. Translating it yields CASSLVMDNSHLHF.

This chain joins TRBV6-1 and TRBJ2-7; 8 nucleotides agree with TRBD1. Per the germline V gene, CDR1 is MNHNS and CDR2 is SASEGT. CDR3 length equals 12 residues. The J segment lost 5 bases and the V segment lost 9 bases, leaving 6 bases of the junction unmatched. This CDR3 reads CASWTGRDEQYF. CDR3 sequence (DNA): TGTGCCAGTTGGACAGGGAGAGACGAGCAGTACTTC.

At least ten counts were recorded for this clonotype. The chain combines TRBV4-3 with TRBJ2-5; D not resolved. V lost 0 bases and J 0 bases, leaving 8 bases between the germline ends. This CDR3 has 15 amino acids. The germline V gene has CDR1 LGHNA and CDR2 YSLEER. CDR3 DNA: TGCGCCAGCAGCCAAGATCTAACAAACCAAGAGACCCAGTACTTC. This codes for CASSQDLTNQETQYF.

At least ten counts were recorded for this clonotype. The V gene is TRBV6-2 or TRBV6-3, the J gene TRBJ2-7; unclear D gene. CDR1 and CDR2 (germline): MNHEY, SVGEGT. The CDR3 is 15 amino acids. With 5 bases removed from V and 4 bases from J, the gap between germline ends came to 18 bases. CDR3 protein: CASSPRNRISYEQYF. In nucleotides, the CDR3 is TGTGCCAGCAGTCCCCGGAACCGGATCTCTTACGAGCAGTACTTC.

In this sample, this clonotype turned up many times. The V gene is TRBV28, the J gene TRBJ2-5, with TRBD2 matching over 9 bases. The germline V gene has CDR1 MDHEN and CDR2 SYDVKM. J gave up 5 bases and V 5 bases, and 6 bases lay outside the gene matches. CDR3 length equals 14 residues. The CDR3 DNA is TGTGCCAGCAGTATAGCGGGAGTGGGGGAGACCCAGTACTTC. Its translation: CASSIAGVGETQYF.

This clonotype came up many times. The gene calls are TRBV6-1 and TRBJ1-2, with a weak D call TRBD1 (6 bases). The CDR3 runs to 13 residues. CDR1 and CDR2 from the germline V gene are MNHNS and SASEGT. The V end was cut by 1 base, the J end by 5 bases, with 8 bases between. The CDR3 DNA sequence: TGTGCCAGCAGTGAAGTTACAGGGTATGGCTACACCTTC. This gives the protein CASSEVTGYGYTF.

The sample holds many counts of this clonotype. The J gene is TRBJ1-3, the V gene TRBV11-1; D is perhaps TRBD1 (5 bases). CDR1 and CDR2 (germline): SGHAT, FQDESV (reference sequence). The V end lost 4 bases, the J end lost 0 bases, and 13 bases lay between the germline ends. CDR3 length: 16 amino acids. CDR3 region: CASSYTGTLSGNTIYF. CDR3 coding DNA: TGTGCCAGCAGCTATACCGGGACCCTCTCTGGAAACACCATATATTTT.

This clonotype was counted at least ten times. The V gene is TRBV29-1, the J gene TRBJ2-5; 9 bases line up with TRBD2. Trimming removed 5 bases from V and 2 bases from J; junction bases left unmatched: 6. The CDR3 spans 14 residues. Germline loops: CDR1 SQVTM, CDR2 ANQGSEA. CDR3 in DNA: TGCAGCGTTCCTTGGCTAGCGGGGCAAGAGACCCAGTACTTC. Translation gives CSVPWLAGQETQYF.

CDR3 sequence reads: CASSSGTRNTGELFF. DNA for the CDR3: TGCGCCAGCAGCTCCGGGACACGAAACACCGGGGAGCTGTTTTTT. The V and J genes are TRBV5-1 and TRBJ2-2; D is possibly TRBD1 (6 bases). CDR1 SGHRS and CDR2 YFSETQ come from the germline V gene. The CDR3 is 15 amino acids. The V and J ends lost 3 bases and 2 bases respectively, with 11 bases between them.

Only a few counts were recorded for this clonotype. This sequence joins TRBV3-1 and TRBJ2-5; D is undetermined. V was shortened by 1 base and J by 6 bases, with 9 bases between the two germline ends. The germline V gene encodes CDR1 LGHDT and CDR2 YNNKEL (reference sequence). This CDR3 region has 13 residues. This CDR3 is CASSQGDQQTQYF. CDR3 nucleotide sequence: TGTGCCAGCAGCCAAGGAGATCAACAGACCCAGTACTTC.